These 14 T cell receptor beta chains were sequenced from one sample in a study of blood T cell repertoires in COVID-19. The table came from immunoSEQ multiplex PCR; TCRdb's copy has only in-frame clones and leaves some out. Here the sample spans roughly 250,000 clones, 87% being singletons. Sequences were obtained from PBMCs or T cells enriched from blood (not recorded which). Receptors originate from a woman in her thirties with acute COVID-19.

The rearrangement uses TRBV28 and TRBJ1-4; D gene unclear. The V end lost 2 bases, the J end lost 3 bases, and 13 bases lay between the germline ends. CDR1 and CDR2 (germline): MDHEN, SYDVKM. The CDR3 loop spans 16 amino acids. CDR3: CASSLRLGAANEKLFF. CDR3 in DNA: TGTGCCAGCAGTTTAAGGCTCGGCGCGGCTAATGAAAAACTGTTTTTT. Full variable domain (outside the CDR3, taken from reference TRBV28 and TRBJ1-4): DVKVTQSSRYLVKRTGEKVFLECVQDMDHENMFWYRQDPGLGLRLIYFSYDVKMKEKGDIPEGYSVSREKKERFSLILESASTNQTSMYLCASSLRLGAANEKLFFGSGTQLSVL.

Only one count was recorded for this clone. This chain links TRBV6-1 with TRBJ1-4, with D hard to call. The V end lost 2 bases, the J end lost 3 bases, and 10 bases lay between the germline ends. The germline V gene encodes CDR1 MNHNS and CDR2 SASEGT. This CDR3 spans 15 amino acids. The CDR3 nucleotides read TGTGCCAGCAGTGAACTCGGGATCCCTAATGAAAAACTGTTTTTT. Protein: CASSELGIPNEKLFF.

This chain connects TRBV5-1 to TRBJ1-4, with a tentative D call TRBD1 (5 bases). Germline CDR1 is SGHRS and CDR2 is YFSETQ. There are 14 residues in the CDR3. The V end lost 3 bases, the J end lost 5 bases, and 11 bases lay between the germline ends. DNA of the CDR3: TGCGCCAGCAGCTCGGGGGGTACAAATGAAAAACTGTTTTTT. As protein: CASSSGGTNEKLFF.

V and J are TRBV24-1 and TRBJ1-1, with 9 nucleotides matching TRBD1. Per the germline V gene, CDR1 is KGHDR and CDR2 is SFDVKD. The trim removed 5 bases at V and 4 bases at J, leaving 4 bases unmatched. CDR3 length equals 14 residues. The CDR3 bases are TGTGCCACCAGTGCCTCGGACAGGGGCACTGAAGCTTTCTTT. Translation gives CATSASDRGTEAFF.

The gene calls are TRBV9 and TRBJ2-7, with a possible D match to TRBD1 (7 bases). V shed 4 bases and J shed 0 bases, with 14 bases lying between them. Germline assignment: CDR1 SGDLS and CDR2 YYNGEE. The CDR3 sequence is 15 residues long. CDR3 protein: CASSPQGGSSYEQYF. In DNA, the CDR3 is TGTGCCAGCAGCCCCCAGGGGGGTTCCTCCTACGAGCAGTACTTC.

The chain has TRBV14 and TRBJ2-1; TRBD1 agrees at 9 bases. Germline V lookup: CDR1 SGHDN, CDR2 FVKESK. V lost 0 bases and J lost 6; bases outside the gene matches: 9. The length of the CDR3 is 17 residues. CDR3: CASSQDLITGGRNEQFF. The CDR3 coding sequence is TGTGCCAGCAGCCAAGATTTGATAACAGGGGGCCGCAATGAGCAGTTCTTC. Full variable domain (remainder filled in from reference TRBV14 and TRBJ2-1): EAGVTQFPSHSVIEKGQTVTLRCDPISGHDNLYWYRRVMGKEIKFLLHFVKESKQDESGMPNNRFLAERTGGTYSTLKVQPAELEDSGVYFCASSQDLITGGRNEQFFGPGTRLTVL.

The chain is built from TRBV11-2 and TRBJ1-1; possible D gene TRBD1, 6 bases. Germline CDR1 and CDR2: SGHAT and FQNNGV. This CDR3 has 14 residues. The V end was cut by 5 bases, the J end by 1 base, with 11 bases between. The CDR3 loop is CASSPRGGNTEAFF. CDR3 nucleotides: TGTGCCAGCAGCCCCCGAGGGGGGAACACTGAAGCTTTCTTT.

The genes are TRBV2 and TRBJ1-2; 7 nucleotides match TRBD1. CDR1 SNHLY and CDR2 FYNNEI come from the germline V gene. The CDR3 is 12 amino acids. The V gene end was trimmed by 8 bases and the J gene end by 2 bases; junction bases not matched to a gene: 2. The CDR3 here is CASLGQNYGYTF. The CDR3 coding sequence is TGTGCCAGCCTGGGACAGAACTATGGCTACACCTTC.

The chain has TRBV7-8 and TRBJ1-3; no clear D. Trimming pared 3 bases from V and 3 bases from J, leaving 9 bases between. This CDR3 is 14 amino acids long. Germline loops: CDR1 SGHVS, CDR2 FQNEAQ. In nucleotides, the CDR3 is TGTGCCAGCAGCTTTAGTCCGATTGGAAACACCATATATTTT. Its translation: CASSFSPIGNTIYF.

The genes are TRBV4-1 and TRBJ1-5, with 10 bases matching TRBD1. The CDR3 has 17 residues. The V gene's germline CDR1 is MGHRA and CDR2 YSYEKL. After removal of 0 bases from V and 5 bases from J, the junction contained 7 bases not matched to a gene. For the CDR3, the DNA is TGCGCCAGCAGCCAAGATCCGGACAGGGGGACGTATCAGCCCCAGCATTTT. Its translation: CASSQDPDRGTYQPQHF.

The rearrangement links TRBV29-1 to TRBJ1-4; the D gene is possibly TRBD1 (5 bases). CDR1 SQVTM and CDR2 ANQGSEA come from the germline V gene. There are 15 residues in the CDR3. Between the trimmed V and J ends, which lost 0 bases and 7 bases, there was a span of 15 bases. In nucleotides, the CDR3 is TGCAGCGTTGAAGATGGGTCGGGGGATCCTGAAAAACTGTTTTTT. This gives the protein CSVEDGSGDPEKLFF.

The chain combines TRBV5-4 with TRBJ1-1; D unclear. V lost 7 bases, J lost 0 bases, and 13 bases lay in between. This CDR3 contains 14 residues. The germline V gene encodes CDR1 SGHNT and CDR2 YYREEE (reference sequence). The CDR3 DNA sequence: TGTGCCAGCTTTCGGGATTTAATGAACACTGAAGCTTTCTTT. Translation gives CASFRDLMNTEAFF.

V usage is TRBV19 and J usage is TRBJ2-1; a possible D gene is TRBD1 (6 bases). The CDR3 extends over 14 amino acids. V lost 0 bases to trimming and J lost 9 bases, with 12 bases between them. CDR1 and CDR2 from the germline V gene are LNHDA and SQIVND (reference sequence). The CDR3 spells CASSIDNRDAEQFF. The CDR3 DNA follows: TGTGCCAGTAGTATAGATAACAGGGATGCTGAGCAGTTCTTC.

This chain connects TRBV28 to TRBJ2-5; TRBD1 aligns across 8 bases. In germline, CDR1 is MDHEN, CDR2 SYDVKM. The ends lost 5 bases at V and 1 base at J; junction bases unmatched: 6. There are 15 residues in the CDR3. The CDR3 reads CASSTTGDVQETQYF. CDR3 nucleotides: TGTGCCAGCAGTACGACAGGGGACGTCCAAGAGACCCAGTACTTC. Using reference TRBV28 and TRBJ2-5 for the parts outside the CDR3, the full variable domain is DVKVTQSSRYLVKRTGEKVFLECVQDMDHENMFWYRQDPGLGLRLIYFSYDVKMKEKGDIPEGYSVSREKKERFSLILESASTNQTSMYLCASSTTGDVQETQYFGPGTRLLVL.